The rows below give T cell receptor beta chains drawn from one sample of a study of shared clonotypes between healthy human individuals. The assay was immunoSEQ multiplex PCR, and TCRdb's table has in-frame clones only and misses some. The sample has around 720,000 clones; around 73% are singletons. Sample: memory CD4+ T cells sorted from blood. The receptor source for this set is a woman aged 25-40 years in good health. Both conserved end residues are part of each CDR3. The order of the fields is J gene, clone size, D gene, V gene, CDR3 protein, CDR3 DNA. D genes are given only for firm matches. Expanded clones are given a class, and other clones once, few, many or no size at all.

>TRBJ2-7|NA|NA|TRBV20-1
CSARDLTAQYF
TGCAGTGCTAGAGATCTGACGGCGCAGTACTTC
>TRBJ1-5|NA|NA|TRBV9
CASSSGPDQPQHF
TGTGCCAGCAGCTCCGGACCCGATCAGCCCCAGCATTTT
>TRBJ1-4|few|NA|TRBV7-2
CASSLRRTNEKLFF
TGTGCCAGCAGCTTACGGCGGACGAATGAAAAACTGTTTTTT
>TRBJ2-2|NA|NA|TRBV5-1
CASSISTRVPNTGELFF
TGCGCCAGCAGCATCTCAACACGGGTCCCGAACACCGGGGAGCTGTTTTTT
>TRBJ2-1|NA|TRBD2|TRBV19
CASSRTSGYEQFF
TGTGCCAGTAGTAGGACTAGCGGGTATGAGCAGTTCTTC
>TRBJ1-1|NA|NA|TRBV12-5
CASGLESHTEAFF
TGTGCTAGTGGTTTGGAAAGCCACACTGAAGCTTTCTTT
>TRBJ1-5|NA|TRBD1|TRBV2
CASSPGTGDQPQHF
TGTGCCAGCAGCCCCGGGACAGGAGATCAGCCCCAGCATTTT
>TRBJ2-5|few|NA|TRBV5-1
CASSSWYQETQYF
TGCGCCAGCAGTTCCTGGTACCAAGAGACCCAGTACTTC
>TRBJ2-1|NA|TRBD2|TRBV30
CAWSRLAGGPPYNEQFF
TGTGCCTGGAGCAGGCTAGCGGGAGGGCCACCCTACAATGAGCAGTTCTTC
>TRBJ1-2|NA|TRBD1|TRBV5-1
CASSLDWTGGYGYTF
TGCGCCAGCAGCTTGGACTGGACAGGAGGCTATGGCTACACCTTC
>TRBJ1-4|NA|TRBD1|TRBV29-1
CSVRTGDEKLFF
TGCAGCGTCCGGACAGGGGATGAAAAACTGTTTTTT
>TRBJ2-1|NA|TRBD2|TRBV10-2
CASSSGSNYNEQFF
TGCGCCAGTAGTAGCGGGAGTAACTACAATGAGCAGTTCTTC
>TRBJ2-7|NA|TRBD2|TRBV29-1
CSVVFGGDHEQYF
TGCAGCGTTGTCTTCGGGGGGGATCACGAGCAGTACTTC